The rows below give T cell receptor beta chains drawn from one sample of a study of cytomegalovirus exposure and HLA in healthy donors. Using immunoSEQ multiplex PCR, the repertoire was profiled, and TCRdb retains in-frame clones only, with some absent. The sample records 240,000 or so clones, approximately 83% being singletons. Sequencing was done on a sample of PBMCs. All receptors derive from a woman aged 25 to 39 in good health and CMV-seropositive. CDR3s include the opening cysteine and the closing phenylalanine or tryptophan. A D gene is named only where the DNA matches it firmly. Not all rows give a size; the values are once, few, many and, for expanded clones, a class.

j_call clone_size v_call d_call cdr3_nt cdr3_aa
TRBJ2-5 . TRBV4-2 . TGTGCCAGCAGCCCAAGTCCCCCAGGGGTTCTGGAGACCCAGTACTTC CASSPSPPGVLETQYF
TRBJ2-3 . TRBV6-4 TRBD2 TGTGCCAGCAGTACTAGCGGAAGCACAGATACGCAGTATTTT CASSTSGSTDTQYF
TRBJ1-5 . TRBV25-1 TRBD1 TGTGCCAGCAGTGAAATAGGGACAGGGACGGATCAGCCCCAGCATTTT CASSEIGTGTDQPQHF
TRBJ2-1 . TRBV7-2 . TGTGCCAGCGACTATCCGCCTAAGTCTCTCAGCTCCTACAATGAGCAGTTCTTC CASDYPPKSLSSYNEQFF
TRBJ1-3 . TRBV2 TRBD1 TGTGCCAGCAGTGAAGGGACAGGGGGATTAAAAGGAAACACCATATATTTT CASSEGTGGLKGNTIYF
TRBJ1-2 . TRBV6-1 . TGTGCCAGCAGTGAAGCTCTTAATGGGGCCACTCTCAACTATGGCTACACCTTC CASSEALNGATLNYGYTF
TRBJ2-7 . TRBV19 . TGTGCCAGTAGTATTAAAGACGGGTCCTACGAGCAGTACTTC CASSIKDGSYEQYF
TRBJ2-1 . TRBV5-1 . TGCGCCAGCAGCTTGCCTAAAAATGAGCAGTTCTTC CASSLPKNEQFF
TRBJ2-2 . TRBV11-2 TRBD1 TGTGCCAGCAGCTTAGCAGGGGGCTTCACCGGGGAGCTGTTTTTT CASSLAGGFTGELFF
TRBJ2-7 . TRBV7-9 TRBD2 TGTGCCAGCAGCCCGGGGACTAGCGGGGCCTACGAGCAGTACTTC CASSPGTSGAYEQYF
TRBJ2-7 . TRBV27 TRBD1 TGTGCCAGCAGTTTTCTGCCCGGGACAGGGGCAATCTACGAGCAGTACTTC CASSFLPGTGAIYEQYF
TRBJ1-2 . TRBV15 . TGTGCCACCAGCCGCCTTTTGACAGGACTTCATCTCATCTATGGCTACACCTTC CATSRLLTGLHLIYGYTF
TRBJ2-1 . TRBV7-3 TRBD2 TGTGCCAGCGGGACTAGCGGGAGAAGGGATGAGCAGTTCTTC CASGTSGRRDEQFF
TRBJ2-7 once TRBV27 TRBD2 TGTGCCAGCAGGGACCCTAGCGGAAACTCCTACGAGCAGTACTTC CASRDPSGNSYEQYF
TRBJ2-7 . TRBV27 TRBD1 TGTGCCAGCAGTTTCCAACCCGGGACAGGGGTGTTCTACGAGCAGTACTTC CASSFQPGTGVFYEQYF
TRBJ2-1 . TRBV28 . TGTGCCAGCAGGTCGAGTCCCCTCTCCTACAATGAGCAGTTCTTC CASRSSPLSYNEQFF